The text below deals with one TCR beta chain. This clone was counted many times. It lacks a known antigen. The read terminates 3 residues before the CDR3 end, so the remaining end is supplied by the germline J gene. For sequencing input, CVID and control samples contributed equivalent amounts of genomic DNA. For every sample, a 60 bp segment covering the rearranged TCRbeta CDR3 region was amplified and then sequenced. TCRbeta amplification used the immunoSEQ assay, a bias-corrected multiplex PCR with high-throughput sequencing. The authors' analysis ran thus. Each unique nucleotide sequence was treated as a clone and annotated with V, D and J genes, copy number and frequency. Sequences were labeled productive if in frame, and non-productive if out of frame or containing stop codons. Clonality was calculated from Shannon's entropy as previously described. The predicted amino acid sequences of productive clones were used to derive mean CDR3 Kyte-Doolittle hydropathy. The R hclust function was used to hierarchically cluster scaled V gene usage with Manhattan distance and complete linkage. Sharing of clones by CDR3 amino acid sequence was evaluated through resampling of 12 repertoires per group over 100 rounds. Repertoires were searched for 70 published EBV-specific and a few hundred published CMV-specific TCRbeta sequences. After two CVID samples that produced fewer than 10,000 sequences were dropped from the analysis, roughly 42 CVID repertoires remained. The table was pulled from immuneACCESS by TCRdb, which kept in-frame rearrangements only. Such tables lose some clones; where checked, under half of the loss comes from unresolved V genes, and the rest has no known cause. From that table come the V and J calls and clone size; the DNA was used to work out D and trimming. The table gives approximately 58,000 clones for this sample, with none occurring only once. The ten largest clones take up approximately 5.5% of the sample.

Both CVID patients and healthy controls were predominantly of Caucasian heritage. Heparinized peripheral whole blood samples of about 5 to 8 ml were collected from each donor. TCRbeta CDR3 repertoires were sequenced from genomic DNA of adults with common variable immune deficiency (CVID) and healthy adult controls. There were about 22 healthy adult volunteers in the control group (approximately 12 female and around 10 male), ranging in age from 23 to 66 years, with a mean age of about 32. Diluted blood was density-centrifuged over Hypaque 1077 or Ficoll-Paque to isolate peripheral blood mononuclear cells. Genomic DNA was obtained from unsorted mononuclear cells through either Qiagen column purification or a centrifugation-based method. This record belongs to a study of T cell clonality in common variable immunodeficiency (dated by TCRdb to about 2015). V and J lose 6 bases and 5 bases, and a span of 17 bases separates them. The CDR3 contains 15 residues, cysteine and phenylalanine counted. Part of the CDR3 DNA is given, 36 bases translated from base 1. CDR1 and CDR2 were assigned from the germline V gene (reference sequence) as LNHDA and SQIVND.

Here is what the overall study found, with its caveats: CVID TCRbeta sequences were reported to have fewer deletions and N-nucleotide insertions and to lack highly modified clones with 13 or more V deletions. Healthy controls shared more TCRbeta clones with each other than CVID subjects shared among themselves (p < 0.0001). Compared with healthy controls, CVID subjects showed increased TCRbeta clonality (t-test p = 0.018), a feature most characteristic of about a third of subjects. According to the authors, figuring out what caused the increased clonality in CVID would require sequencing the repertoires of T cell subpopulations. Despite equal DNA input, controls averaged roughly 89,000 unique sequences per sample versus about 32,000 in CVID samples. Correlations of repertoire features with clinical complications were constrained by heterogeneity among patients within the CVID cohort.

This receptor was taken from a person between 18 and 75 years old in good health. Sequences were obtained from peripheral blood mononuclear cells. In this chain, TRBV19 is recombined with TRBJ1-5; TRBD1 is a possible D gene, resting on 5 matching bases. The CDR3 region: CASSPRGGFDQPQHF. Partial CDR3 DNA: TGTGCCAGTAGCCCGCGGGGGGGGTTCGATCAGCCC.